These 29 T cell receptor beta chains came from one sample sequenced in a study of identical twins. TCRdb re-called the 5' RACE reads through MiXCR, storing one row per CDR3 protein. Here the sample spans some 200,000 distinct CDR3 sequences, 6.5% to 8.5% being singletons. The data also belong to a second study, concerning yellow fever vaccine responses in identical twins.

The sample taken for sequencing was memory (CD45RO+) T cells sorted from blood. These receptors were obtained from a young woman in good health.

This clonotype showed up many times. CDR3 protein: CASSLQGDYEQYF. DNA for the CDR3: TGTGCCAGCAGCTTACAGGGGGACTACGAGCAGTACTTC. The chain recombines TRBV7-9 with TRBJ2-7; 7 bases line up with TRBD1. CDR3 size: 13 residues. Trimming removed 2 bases from V and 3 bases from J; junction bases left unmatched: 1. CDR1 is SEHNR, CDR2 FQNEAQ, per germline (reference sequence).

V gene TRBV6-1 combines with J gene TRBJ2-2; 8 bases line up with TRBD1. Germline lookup yields CDR1 MNHNS and CDR2 SASEGT. V dropped 6 bases and J dropped 5; count of bases not matched to a gene: 5. The CDR3 runs to 14 residues. CDR3 amino acids: CASRGTGGTGELFF. The CDR3, as DNA: TGTGCCAGCAGGGGCACAGGGGGAACCGGGGAGCTGTTTTTT.

The CDR3 sequence: CASSRHLSSYEQYF. CDR3 in DNA: TGTGCCAGCAGTCGCCACCTGAGCTCCTACGAGCAGTACTTC. V and J are TRBV6-2 or TRBV6-3 and TRBJ2-7, with D unresolved. V was clipped by 5 bases and J by 0 bases, with 11 bases between them. Germline V gives CDR1 MNHEY, CDR2 SVGEGT. The CDR3 runs 14 residues.

This clonotype has ten or more counts. V usage is TRBV20-1 and J usage is TRBJ2-7, with D possibly matching TRBD1 (6 bases). The germline V gene has CDR1 DFQATT and CDR2 SNEGSKA (reference sequence). CDR3 size: 11 residues. Trimming cost V 4 bases and J 5 bases, with 9 bases left between them. Written as DNA, the CDR3 is TGCAGTGCTACCAGACAGGACGAGCAGTACTTC. This encodes CSATRQDEQYF.

As regards this clonotype: This may be a read error: a much more frequent sequence differs by one nucleotide. The chain joins TRBV19 to TRBJ2-2; D assignment may be TRBD1 or TRBD2 (5 bases each). The length of the CDR3 is 13 residues. Germline V gives CDR1 LNHDA, CDR2 SQIVND (reference sequence). CDR3 coding DNA: TGTGCCAGTAGTATTAGGGACCACGGGGCGCTGTTTTTT. Residues: CASSIRDHGALFF.

The chain joins TRBV20-1 to TRBJ2-3; no firm D call. V dropped 1 base and J dropped 4 bases, with 9 bases sitting between them. In germline, CDR1 is DFQATT, CDR2 SNEGSKA (reference sequence). The CDR3 contains 13 residues. The CDR3 DNA follows: TGCAGTGCTAGAGCGGGCCATCCAGATACGCAGTATTTT. It is translated as CSARAGHPDTQYF.

The V call is TRBV20-1, the J call TRBJ1-5, with D perhaps matching TRBD1 (5 bases). In germline, CDR1 is DFQATT, CDR2 SNEGSKA (reference sequence). Trimming took off 0 bases at V and 3 bases at J, with 18 bases between the two ends. CDR3 size: 17 residues. DNA for the CDR3: TGCAGTGCTAGAGAGTGGGGTAGGGGTGGCCCCAATCAGCCCCAGCATTTT. Translating it yields CSAREWGRGGPNQPQHF.

This clonotype was counted ten times or more. The chain recombines TRBV12-3 or TRBV12-4 with TRBJ2-7; D is possibly TRBD1 (5 bases). Trimming took off 1 base at V and 6 bases at J, with 10 bases between the two ends. This CDR3 comprises 13 residues. CDR3 amino acids: CASSLESQVEQYF. CDR3 in DNA: TGTGCCAGCAGTTTAGAATCACAGGTCGAGCAGTACTTC.

The chain is built from TRBV5-1 and TRBJ2-5; 9 bases map to TRBD1. V dropped 1 base and J dropped 1; count of bases not matched to a gene: 8. The germline V gene encodes CDR1 SGHRS and CDR2 YFSETQ. CDR3 length: 17 residues. The CDR3 sequence is CASSLSTGGASQETQYF. In nucleotides, the CDR3 is TGCGCCAGCAGCTTGAGTACAGGGGGCGCGTCCCAAGAGACCCAGTACTTC.

This clonotype was seen only a few times. One junction end does not reproduce the germline sequence, and a read error may be involved. J is TRBJ2-5 and V is TRBV4-3, with no clear D. The CDR3 contains 15 residues. Germline-derived CDR1 and CDR2 are LGHNA and YSLEER. The CDR3 loop is CASSQVKGKQGTQYF. Here the CDR3 DNA reads TGCGCCAGCAGCCAAGTTAAAGGAAAGCAAGGGACCCAGTACTTC.

This clonotype was detected many times. CDR3 DNA sequence: TGCGCCAGCAGCGTGGGTAACTATGGCTACACCTTC. Translated: CASSVGNYGYTF. The chain employs TRBV5-1 and TRBJ1-2; D is unresolved. CDR3 size: 12 residues. V was shortened by 4 bases and J by 1 base, with 5 bases between the two germline ends. Germline V gene data show CDR1 as SGHRS and CDR2 as YFSETQ.

This chain uses TRBV7-2 with TRBJ2-7, with D perhaps TRBD1 or TRBD2 (5 bases each). The CDR3 runs to 14 residues. Germline CDR1 SGHTA, CDR2 FQGNSA. Trimming took 5 bases from V and 2 from J, leaving 13 bases between them. The CDR3 protein is CASSDPGLTYEQYF. CDR3 sequence (DNA): TGTGCCAGCAGCGACCCGGGGCTAACCTACGAGCAGTACTTC.

There are many counts of this clonotype. The chain links TRBV25-1 to TRBJ2-7; 12 bases are shared with TRBD2. The CDR3 runs to 15 residues. Trimming at V came to 7 bases and at J to 6 bases, leaving 10 bases not matched to a gene. Germline assignment: CDR1 MGHDK and CDR2 SYGVNS. The CDR3 sequence is CASTERTSGTSEQYF. The CDR3 DNA follows: TGTGCCAGCACCGAGAGGACTAGCGGGACAAGCGAGCAGTACTTC.

This clonotype appeared a few times. This sequence joins TRBV6-5 and TRBJ1-1, with 8 bases identical to TRBD1. Germline V gene lookup returns CDR1 MNHEY and CDR2 SVGAGI. J was trimmed by 5 bases and V by 1 base; bases with no gene match: 9. CDR3 length: 16 amino acids. CDR3 in DNA: TGTGCCAGCAGTTACTTGCCGGGACAGGCAAAAACTGAAGCTTTCTTT. It specifies CASSYLPGQAKTEAFF.

J is TRBJ2-3 and V is TRBV19, with TRBD2 matching 10 bases. V gave up 3 bases and J gave up 5 bases; unmatched junction bases: 8. This CDR3 is built from 16 residues. CDR1 and CDR2 (germline): LNHDA, SQIVND (reference sequence). CDR3 in DNA: TGTGCCAGTAGTATGAGCGGGAGGGCAGGGAGAGATACGCAGTATTTT. Amino acid sequence: CASSMSGRAGRDTQYF.

The chain carries TRBV27 and TRBJ1-1, with D perhaps TRBD1 (5 bases). V lost 3 bases, J lost 6 bases, and 11 bases lay in between. The CDR3 runs to 13 residues. Germline-derived CDR1 and CDR2 are MNHEY and SMNVEV (reference sequence). CDR3 DNA: TGTGCCAGCAGTTTCCCGGGGGGACCTGAAGCTTTCTTT. Translation gives CASSFPGGPEAFF.

CDR3 nucleotide sequence: TGTGCCAGCAGCCGGAGCATCGGGGATGATGAGCAGTTCTTC. Its protein is CASSRSIGDDEQFF. The chain recombines TRBV7-2 with TRBJ2-1; maybe TRBD2 (5 bases). V was trimmed by 5 bases and J by 8 bases, leaving 16 bases between them. Germline values: CDR1 SGHTA, CDR2 FQGNSA. CDR3 size: 14 residues.

The genes are TRBV12-3 or TRBV12-4 and TRBJ2-4; perhaps TRBD1 as D (6 bases). V dropped 6 bases and J dropped 7 bases, with 19 bases sitting between them. The CDR3 has 15 residues. CDR3 protein: CASSPGVGTINIQYF. CDR3 nucleotide sequence: TGTGCCAGCAGCCCAGGGGTGGGAACTATTAACATTCAGTACTTC.

The chain recombines TRBV3-1 with TRBJ2-7; a weak D match, TRBD2 (6 bases). Germline CDR1 and CDR2: LGHDT and YNNKEL (reference sequence). This CDR3 comprises 13 residues. V gave up 3 bases and J gave up 2 bases, with 8 bases separating them. CDR3 protein: CASSHGGAYEQYF. The CDR3 DNA is TGTGCCAGCAGCCATGGAGGGGCCTACGAGCAGTACTTC.

At least ten counts were recorded for this clonotype. The J gene is TRBJ2-4, the V gene TRBV12-3 or TRBV12-4, with 7 positions matching TRBD1. V shed 5 bases and J 3 bases; nucleotides not matched to a gene: 7. The length of the CDR3 is 15 residues. The CDR3 nucleotides read TGTGCCAGCAGTGTCGACAGGGTTGGCAAAAACATTCAGTACTTC. Its translation is CASSVDRVGKNIQYF.

The V and J genes are TRBV4-2 and TRBJ1-2; D is possibly TRBD1 (6 bases). Trimming removed 0 bases from V and 7 bases from J, with 18 bases in between. Germline V gene lookup returns CDR1 LGHNA and CDR2 YNFKEQ. The CDR3 length is 16 residues. This chain's CDR3 is CASSQELSQGLFGYTF. DNA for the CDR3: TGTGCCAGCAGCCAAGAACTGTCCCAGGGGTTATTTGGCTACACCTTC.

The chain combines TRBV5-1 with TRBJ2-3, with 10 nucleotides matching TRBD2. Germline V CDR1 and CDR2: SGHRS, YFSETQ. Trimming cost V 3 bases and J 4 bases; bases outside gene matches: 5. CDR3 length equals 15 residues. In nucleotides, the CDR3 is TGCGCCAGCAGCTCATTAGCGGGGGGCGCAGATACGCAGTATTTT. Its translation is CASSSLAGGADTQYF.

This clonotype has a count of ten or more. This chain connects TRBV2 to TRBJ2-7; D remains ambiguous. The CDR3 is 11 amino acids. V lost 4 bases to trimming and J lost 5 bases, with 6 bases between them. Germline CDR1 reads SNHLY; CDR2 reads FYNNEI. The CDR3 region has the DNA TGTGCCAGCAGTGCTGTAAACGAGCAGTACTTC. This translates into CASSAVNEQYF.

The V and J genes are TRBV20-1 and TRBJ1-2; D may be TRBD1 (5 bases). The germline V gene encodes CDR1 DFQATT and CDR2 SNEGSKA (reference sequence). This CDR3 is built from 14 residues. V lost 6 bases and J lost 2, with 16 bases in between. The CDR3 coding sequence is TGCAGTGCCTCCCGCCCAGGGAGGAACTATGGCTACACCTTC. Protein sequence: CSASRPGRNYGYTF.

The chain couples TRBV20-1 to TRBJ2-1, with TRBD2 matching over 8 bases. This CDR3 comprises 16 residues. The germline V gene encodes CDR1 DFQATT and CDR2 SNEGSKA (reference sequence). Trimming removed 2 bases from V and 1 base from J; junction bases left unmatched: 7. The CDR3: CSARPQLAVSYNEQFF. DNA of the CDR3: TGCAGTGCTAGACCCCAACTAGCGGTTTCCTACAATGAGCAGTTCTTC.

The chain has TRBV20-1 and TRBJ2-3, with D maybe TRBD2 (6 bases). V lost 0 bases and J 5 bases, leaving 15 bases between the germline ends. Germline V CDR1 and CDR2: DFQATT, SNEGSKA (reference sequence). The CDR3 length is 15 residues. CDR3 protein: CSAREEGEIVDTQYF. The CDR3 coding sequence is TGCAGTGCTAGAGAGGAGGGAGAAATCGTAGATACGCAGTATTTT.

This clonotype was found many times. The V call is TRBV5-1, the J call TRBJ1-1; D perhaps matches TRBD1 (6 bases). Germline loops: CDR1 SGHRS, CDR2 YFSETQ. The CDR3 is 14 amino acids. The ends were cut back, 4 bases at V and 5 bases at J, with 15 bases in the middle. The CDR3 here is CASSKQGPGTEAFF. CDR3 DNA sequence: TGCGCCAGCAGCAAACAGGGCCCTGGGACTGAAGCTTTCTTT.

The chain recombines TRBV15 with TRBJ1-1; 7 nucleotides align to TRBD1. The CDR3 length is 16 residues. Per germline, CDR1 LNHNV and CDR2 YYDKDF (reference sequence). The junction had 5 bases not matched to a gene; V was cut back by 0 bases and J by 1 base. Here the CDR3 reads CATSRDPTGRNTEAFF. The CDR3 DNA reads TGTGCCACCAGCAGAGACCCGACAGGGAGGAACACTGAAGCTTTCTTT.

The chain carries TRBV20-1 and TRBJ1-1; 10 positions match TRBD1. There are 16 residues in the CDR3. Per germline, CDR1 DFQATT and CDR2 SNEGSKA (reference sequence). With V trimmed by 3 bases and J by 0 bases, 7 bases remained unmatched. CDR3 amino acids: CSASPGQGRMNTEAFF. CDR3 nucleotide sequence: TGCAGTGCTAGTCCGGGACAGGGGCGAATGAACACTGAAGCTTTCTTT.